What follows are 8 T cell receptor beta chains derived from one specimen sequenced in a study of shared clonotypes between healthy human individuals. Assay used: immunoSEQ multiplex PCR; TCRdb lists only in-frame clones, some missing. Of about 2 million clones listed, 90% to 95% are singletons. Sequencing used naive CD4+ T cells sorted from blood. Subset defined: CD45RA+ positively selected. The origin of the receptors is a man younger than 35 in good health.

The chain carries TRBV6-5 and TRBJ2-1, with a tentative D call TRBD1 (6 bases). This CDR3 comprises 12 residues. Germline CDR1 and CDR2: MNHEY and SVGAGI. Trimming took off 6 bases at V and 8 bases at J, with 11 bases between the two ends. The DNA for the CDR3 is TGTGCCAGCAGCCGGACAGTCTATGAGCAGTTCTTC. Its translation: CASSRTVYEQFF.

This chain uses TRBV29-1 with TRBJ2-7, with D uncertain. The germline V and J ends were trimmed by 5 bases and 0 bases, with 14 bases remaining between them. The germline V gene has CDR1 SQVTM and CDR2 ANQGSEA. The CDR3 runs to 14 residues. The CDR3 DNA reads TGCAGCGTTCAACTCCATGATAGCTCCTACGAGCAGTACTTC. This sequence encodes CSVQLHDSSYEQYF.

The chain recombines TRBV25-1 with TRBJ2-2; D uncertain. Trimming took 3 bases from V and 1 from J, leaving 9 bases between them. The CDR3 sequence is 15 residues long. CDR1 is MGHDK and CDR2 is SYGVNS in the germline V gene. CDR3 protein: CASSESGKNTGELFF. The CDR3 nucleotides read TGTGCCAGCAGTGAGTCTGGAAAGAACACCGGGGAGCTGTTTTTT.

The chain is built from TRBV25-1 and TRBJ2-1, with D tentatively TRBD1 (6 bases). Germline-derived CDR1 and CDR2 are MGHDK and SYGVNS. The CDR3 consists of 14 residues. V dropped 3 bases and J dropped 1 base, with 7 bases sitting between them. CDR3 DNA: TGTGCCAGCAGTGACACAGGGTCCTACAATGAGCAGTTCTTC. This sequence encodes CASSDTGSYNEQFF.

This chain joins TRBV7-2 and TRBJ2-2; D unresolved. The germline CDR1 and CDR2 sequences are SGHTA and FQGNSA. The length of the CDR3 is 13 residues. The germline V and J ends were trimmed by 5 bases and 5 bases, with 9 bases remaining between them. CDR3 in DNA: TGTGCCAGCAGCCTGCTTGAGACCGGGGAGCTGTTTTTT. Residues: CASSLLETGELFF.

The rearrangement links TRBV9 to TRBJ2-5; maybe TRBD1 (5 bases). With 4 bases removed from V and 2 bases from J, the gap between germline ends came to 18 bases. The CDR3 sequence is 16 residues long. Looked up from germline, CDR1 is SGDLS and CDR2 is YYNGEE. CDR3 sequence: CASSPRPGLTQETQYF. In nucleotides, the CDR3 is TGTGCCAGCAGCCCCAGGCCAGGGCTGACACAAGAGACCCAGTACTTC.

The chain links TRBV27 to TRBJ2-1; the match to TRBD1 covers 8 bases. V gave up 4 bases and J gave up 6 bases; unmatched junction bases: 14. This CDR3 is 17 amino acids long. Looked up from germline, CDR1 is MNHEY and CDR2 is SMNVEV (reference sequence). The CDR3 reads CASSSAWTGIGRNEQFF. CDR3 nucleotide sequence: TGTGCCAGCAGTTCGGCTTGGACAGGGATCGGCCGCAATGAGCAGTTCTTC.

The rearrangement uses TRBV10-3 and TRBJ2-5; D possibly corresponds to TRBD1 (6 bases). Looked up from germline, CDR1 is ENHRY and CDR2 is SYGVKD. The CDR3 loop spans 14 amino acids. The germline V and J ends were trimmed by 2 bases and 4 bases, with 11 bases remaining between them. CDR3 sequence reads: CAISENRGRETQYF. CDR3 nucleotides: TGTGCCATCAGTGAGAATAGGGGGAGAGAGACCCAGTACTTC.